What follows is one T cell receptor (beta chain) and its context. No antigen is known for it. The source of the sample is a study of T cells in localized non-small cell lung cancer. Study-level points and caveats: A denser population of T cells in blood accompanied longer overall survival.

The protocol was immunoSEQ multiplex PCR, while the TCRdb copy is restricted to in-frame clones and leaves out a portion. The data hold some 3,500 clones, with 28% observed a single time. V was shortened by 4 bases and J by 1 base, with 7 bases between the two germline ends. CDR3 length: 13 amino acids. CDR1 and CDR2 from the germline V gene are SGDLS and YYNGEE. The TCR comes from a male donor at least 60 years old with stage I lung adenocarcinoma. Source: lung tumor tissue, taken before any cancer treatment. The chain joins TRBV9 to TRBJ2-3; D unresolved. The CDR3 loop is CASSPSRTDTQYF. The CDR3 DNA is TGTGCCAGCAGCCCCTCTCGCACAGATACGCAGTATTTT.